This is a list of T cell receptor beta chains from one sample in a study of cytomegalovirus exposure and HLA in healthy donors. Libraries were prepared by immunoSEQ multiplex PCR; TCRdb keeps only in-frame clonotypes and omits some of them. Of some 180,000 clones listed, 73% are singletons. Sequencing was performed on PBMCs. The receptors were sampled from a woman aged 18-35 years in good health and CMV-seropositive. Both conserved end residues are part of each CDR3. The D gene is left open where the match is weak. Clone size is given for some rows only: seen once, a few or many times, or a class if the clone is expanded.

V gene	D gene	clone size	J gene	CDR3 DNA	CDR3 protein
TRBV7-2	TRBD1	-	TRBJ1-2	TGTGCCAGCAGCTCGCCGGGACAGGGTCTCTATGGCTACACCTTC	CASSSPGQGLYGYTF
TRBV2	TRBD1	-	TRBJ1-3	TGTGCCAGCAGTGGACAGGGGGCTGGAAACACCATATATTTT	CASSGQGAGNTIYF
TRBV28	-	-	TRBJ1-1	TGTGCCAGCAGTTTTCGGAGGAACACTGAAGCTTTCTTT	CASSFRRNTEAFF
TRBV9	-	-	TRBJ2-2	TGTGCCAGCAACCGGAGAGTAAGCGGGGGGGAGCTGTTTTTT	CASNRRVSGGELFF
TRBV6-4	TRBD2	few	TRBJ2-1	TGTGCCAGCAGTGTTAGCGGGGGGGCCTATGAGCAGTTCTTC	CASSVSGGAYEQFF
TRBV6-5	TRBD1	-	TRBJ1-2	TGTGCCAGCAGTATACAGGGGCCTAACTATGGCTACACCTTC	CASSIQGPNYGYTF
TRBV19	-	-	TRBJ1-2	TGTGCCAGTAGTCAGGGGATCTATGGCTACACCTTC	CASSQGIYGYTF
TRBV29-1	-	-	TRBJ2-5	TGCAGCGCCGGGACATTTCAAGAGACCCAGTACTTC	CSAGTFQETQYF
TRBV7-9	TRBD1	-	TRBJ1-1	TGTGCCAGCAGCTCGTCGACAGGGCGGTTAAAGGCTGAAGCTTTCTTT	CASSSSTGRLKAEAFF
TRBV28	TRBD1	-	TRBJ1-1	TGTGCCGGAGGACAGGGAGGGACTGAAGCTTTCTTT	CAGGQGGTEAFF
TRBV5-1	-	once	TRBJ1-2	TGCGCCAGCAGCCCCGGAAGTTCGGGGGAGGTAATTGGCTACACCTTC	CASSPGSSGEVIGYTF
TRBV5-5	-	-	TRBJ2-1	TGTGCCAGCAGCTTGGGACTAGGGTACAATGAGCAGTTCTTC	CASSLGLGYNEQFF
TRBV10-3	-	-	TRBJ2-7	TGTGCCATCATGACAGATGGCTCCTACGAGCAGTACTTC	CAIMTDGSYEQYF
TRBV14	-	few	TRBJ1-6	TGTGCCAGCAGCCAGAGGGGGAGTTCAAATTCACCCCTCCACTTT	CASSQRGSSNSPLHF
TRBV28	TRBD1	once	TRBJ1-2	TGTGCCAGCACGACCCGGACAGGGGGAGGATACTATGGCTACACCTTC	CASTTRTGGGYYGYTF
TRBV6-1	-	-	TRBJ2-5	TGTGCCAGCAGCGAGACTAGGGGAGAGACCCAGTACTTC	CASSETRGETQYF
TRBV4-3	-	-	TRBJ1-2	TGCGCCAGCAGCCAAGATTTATCATCGGATGGCTACACCTTC	CASSQDLSSDGYTF
TRBV9	-	-	TRBJ1-2	TGTGCCAGCAGCGTAGGGGACAACCCTTCTAACTATGGCTACACCTTC	CASSVGDNPSNYGYTF
TRBV7-9	TRBD1	-	TRBJ1-2	TGTTCCAGCAGCACTCCGGACAGGGGGCGCGGCTACACCTTC	CSSSTPDRGRGYTF
TRBV30	TRBD1	-	TRBJ2-3	TGTGCCTGGAGAGGGGGGACAGGGGTTTGGGATACGCAGTATTTT	CAWRGGTGVWDTQYF
TRBV7-9	-	once	TRBJ2-5	TGTGCCACCACTCTCGCGTACTTC	CATTLAYF
TRBV7-6	TRBD2	-	TRBJ2-3	TGTGCCAGCAGCTTAGGCGGGGGATGGCCAGATACGCAGTATTTT	CASSLGGGWPDTQYF
TRBV5-4	TRBD1	few	TRBJ2-7	TGTGCCAGCAGCCCCGACAGGGGGCTAGGAGGGTACGAGCAGTACTTC	CASSPDRGLGGYEQYF
TRBV5-1	TRBD2	-	TRBJ2-1	TGCGCCAGCAGCTCGGGACTAGCGGGGGGAAGTGTTTACAATGAGCAGTTCTTC	CASSSGLAGGSVYNEQFF
TRBV29-1	-	-	TRBJ2-1	TGCAGCGTTGTGGTTGTGGTCGGCAATGAGCAGTTCTTC	CSVVVVVGNEQFF
TRBV5-1	TRBD1	-	TRBJ1-1	TGCGCCAGCAGCTTGTTTCAGACAGGGGACACTGAAGCTTTCTTT	CASSLFQTGDTEAFF
TRBV9	TRBD2	-	TRBJ2-3	TGTGCCAGCAGCGTAGGATCTAGCGGGGGGACCACAGATACGCAGTATTTT	CASSVGSSGGTTDTQYF
TRBV15	-	-	TRBJ1-5	TGTGCCACCAGCAGAGTCCCACCTGGAGGGGTGTACCCAGTAGGCAATCAGCCCCAGCATTTT	CATSRVPPGGVYPVGNQPQHF
TRBV7-7	-	-	TRBJ2-5	TGTGCTAGCAGCTTGGGGGGGGGCCCGGGACAAGAGACCCAGTACTTC	CASSLGGGPGQETQYF
TRBV14	TRBD2	once	TRBJ2-3	TGTGCCAGCAGCCAAGATGCGGGGGGGCCCGATACGCAGTATTTT	CASSQDAGGPDTQYF
TRBV5-6	-	once	TRBJ2-7	TGTGCCAGCAGCATCGGTGGCTACGAGCAGTACTTC	CASSIGGYEQYF
TRBV9	TRBD1	few	TRBJ1-4	TGTGCCAGCAGCGTAGGGCAGGGGGCTGAAAAACTGTTTTTT	CASSVGQGAEKLFF
TRBV9	TRBD1	-	TRBJ2-2	TGTGCCAGCAGCGTAGTACAGGGGGCAGGGGAGCTGTTTTTT	CASSVVQGAGELFF
TRBV14	-	-	TRBJ2-7	TGTGCCAGCAGCCGGACTCAGAGCTCCTACGAGCAGTACTTC	CASSRTQSSYEQYF
TRBV5-4	TRBD2	-	TRBJ2-1	TGTGCCAGCAGCCGGGGACTAGCGAACCACAATGAGCAGTTCTTC	CASSRGLANHNEQFF
TRBV2	TRBD2	-	TRBJ2-5	TGTGCCAGCAGGGGACTAGCGGGGGGGATAGAGACCCAGTACTTC	CASRGLAGGIETQYF
TRBV9	-	-	TRBJ2-1	TGTGCCAGCAGCGATAACACCAAATACAATGAGCAGTTCTTC	CASSDNTKYNEQFF